The rows below give T cell receptor beta chains drawn from one sample of a study of CD8+CD57+ T cells in acquired aplastic anemia. TCRdb reprocessed the reads via MiXCR and lists one record per CDR3 protein. Of about 110,000 distinct CDR3 sequences listed, approximately 49% are singletons. The specimen was sorted CD4+, CD8+, or CD8+CD57+ T cells (not recorded which) from PBMCs. Every receptor here comes from a human donor in good health, serving as a control. CDR3s include the opening cysteine and the closing phenylalanine or tryptophan. A D gene is named only where the DNA matches it firmly. Not every row has a clone size; where given, it reads once, few, many or a size class.

TGCGCCAGCACCGATAACGGGGGGTATGCTTCACCCCTCCACTTT | CASTDNGGYASPLHF | TRBJ1-6 | - | TRBV10-2 | -
TGTGCCAGCAGCCCACATGTCGAGCAGTTCTTC | CASSPHVEQFF | TRBJ2-1 | - | TRBV7-8 | -
TGTGCCAGCAGCACGGGGGCAATAGGGTCCTACGAGCAGCACTTC | CASSTGAIGSYEQHF | TRBJ2-7 | - | TRBV5-6 | -
TGTGCCAGCAGCCCCAGCGCCGGGGACACTGAAGCTTTCTTT | CASSPSAGDTEAFF | TRBJ1-1 | - | TRBV12-3/TRBV12-4 | -
TGTGCCAGCAGCCAACCTAGGGGGACCTCTAACTATGGCTACACCTTC | CASSQPRGTSNYGYTF | TRBJ1-2 | - | TRBV11-1 | -
TGCAGTGCTGGGGCCAACGTCCTGACTTTC | CSAGANVLTF | TRBJ2-6 | - | TRBV20-1 | -
TGTGCCAGCAGTTTCCGGACTAGCGTGCGCACAGATACGCAGTATTTT | CASSFRTSVRTDTQYF | TRBJ2-3 | once | TRBV12-3/TRBV12-4 | TRBD2
TGTGCCAGCAGTGTGGGGCAGAATAATTCACCCCTCCACTTT | CASSVGQNNSPLHF | TRBJ1-6 | - | TRBV2 | -
TGCGCCAGCAGCCAATTACAGGGAGTGAATTCACCCCTCCACTTT | CASSQLQGVNSPLHF | TRBJ1-6 | - | TRBV4-3 | -
TGTGCCACCGGGAGGGCCCAGAACACTGAAGCTTTCTTT | CATGRAQNTEAFF | TRBJ1-1 | many | TRBV7-9 | -
TGTGCCAGCAGCCCCAAGATTAATTCTAATGAAAAACTGTTTTTT | CASSPKINSNEKLFF | TRBJ1-4 | many | TRBV4-2 | -
TGTGCCAGCAGTTCCCCGACCGAGGGCACTGAAGCTTTCTTT | CASSSPTEGTEAFF | TRBJ1-1 | many | TRBV27 | -
TGTGCCACCAGCAGAGTCAGACTAGCGGGGAGATACGAGCAGTACTTC | CATSRVRLAGRYEQYF | TRBJ2-7 | - | TRBV15 | TRBD2
TGTGCCAGCATAACGGTCAAAGACAGGGGCTCCTACGAGCAGTACTTC | CASITVKDRGSYEQYF | TRBJ2-7 | many | TRBV6-1 | TRBD1
TGTGCCATCAGTGACGGACAGGGAAATTCACCCCTCCACTTT | CAISDGQGNSPLHF | TRBJ1-6 | - | TRBV10-3 | TRBD1
TGTGTCAGCAGCTTAGGGGATTCACCCCTCCACTTT | CVSSLGDSPLHF | TRBJ1-6 | - | TRBV7-3 | -
TGCGCCAGCAGCCAAGACCTGGGGGGACATACGCAGTATTTT | CASSQDLGGHTQYF | TRBJ2-3 | many | TRBV4-1 | -
TGCAGTGCTAGAGATCCAGACTCTGGGGCCAACGTCCTGACTTTC | CSARDPDSGANVLTF | TRBJ2-6 | many | TRBV20-1 | -
TGTGCCAGCAGCTCAAGCACCAACGATAAAGCTAACTATGGCTACACCTTC | CASSSSTNDKANYGYTF | TRBJ1-2 | - | TRBV7-2 | -
TGTGCCAGCAGCTCGTACGGGACAGCGAACACCGGGGAGCTGTTTTTT | CASSSYGTANTGELFF | TRBJ2-2 | many | TRBV7-2 | TRBD1
TGTGCCAGTAGTATCAGGCCAGGGGACGCCTACGAGCAGTACTTC | CASSIRPGDAYEQYF | TRBJ2-7 | few | TRBV19 | -
TGTGCCAGCAGCGTCGGCTCGGGGGATTCACCCCTCCACTTT | CASSVGSGDSPLHF | TRBJ1-6 | once | TRBV9 | -
TGTGCCAGTAGTATTCATTGGACAGCTTATAGCAATCAGCCCCAGCATTTT | CASSIHWTAYSNQPQHF | TRBJ1-5 | many | TRBV19 | -
TGCGCCAGCAGCCAAATATCCGGCGACGAGCAGTACTTC | CASSQISGDEQYF | TRBJ2-7 | many | TRBV4-3 | -
TGTGCCACCAGCAGAGACCCGTACTCCTACAATGAGCAGTTCTTC | CATSRDPYSYNEQFF | TRBJ2-1 | many | TRBV15 | -
TGTGCCAGCAGCTTAGAGCGGAATTCACCCCTCCACTTT | CASSLERNSPLHF | TRBJ1-6 | - | TRBV7-7 | -
TGTGCCGGCGGAATGAGGACCCGGGACAGTGTTGGCGAAAAACTGTTCTTT | CAGGMRTRDSVGEKLFF | TRBJ1-4 | - | TRBV2 | TRBD1
TGCAGTGCGCCGACAGGACGTAAGGGCAACGAGCAGTTCTTC | CSAPTGRKGNEQFF | TRBJ2-1 | few | TRBV20-1 | -